The 30 T cell receptor beta chains listed next were all sequenced from one sample in a study of T cells expressing NK-cell markers. From the 5' RACE reads, TCRdb lists one entry per CDR3 protein and no DNA. Across about 150,000 distinct CDR3 sequences, the top ten clones capture less than 40% of the sample. The sample taken for sequencing was blood T cells: a sorted CD56 or NKG2C T cell subset, CD4+ or CD8+ T cells, or bulk PBMC T cells (not recorded which). The receptors come from a woman aged 50 to 60 in good health.

The rearrangement joins TRBV18 to TRBJ1-3. The CDR3 covers 15 residues. Germline values: CDR1 KGHSH, CDR2 LQKENI. The CDR3 spells CASSQTQGSGNTIYF.

This rearrangement joins TRBV5-1 to TRBJ2-1. This CDR3 region has 15 residues. CDR1 SGHRS and CDR2 YFSETQ come from the germline V gene. CDR3 sequence reads: CASSATLGPYNEQFF.

The rearrangement links TRBV12-5 to TRBJ2-1; TCRdb outputs TRBD2, but without DNA this stays unchecked. The germline V gene encodes CDR1 LGHNT and CDR2 FRNRAP. The CDR3 sequence is 14 residues long. CDR3 residues: CASGLETIYNEQFF.

The chain uses TRBV7-9 and TRBJ2-1. The CDR3 contains 13 residues. From germline, CDR1 is SEHNR and CDR2 FQNEAQ (reference sequence). The CDR3 is CATYGRPVNEQFF. Together with reference TRBV7-9 and TRBJ2-1, the CDR3 gives the full variable domain: DTGVSQNPRHKITKRGQNVTFRCDPISEHNRLYWYRQTLGQGPEFLTYFQNEAQLEKSRLLSDRFSAERPKGSFSTLEIQRTEQGDSAMYLCATYGRPVNEQFFGPGTRLTVL.

This chain joins TRBV20-1 and TRBJ2-1; TCRdb selects TRBD2, and the lack of DNA leaves this call unchecked. The CDR3 is 14 amino acids. In germline, CDR1 is DFQATT, CDR2 SNEGSKA (reference sequence). CDR3 region: CSARLAEIYNEQFF.

The chain has TRBV5-1 and TRBJ2-7; there is no DNA to check the TCRdb D call of TRBD1. This CDR3 region has 16 residues. CDR1 is SGHRS, CDR2 YFSETQ, per germline. CDR3 protein: CASSANQQGSSYEQYF.

The chain is built from TRBV3-1 and TRBJ1-5. Germline V lookup: CDR1 LGHDT, CDR2 YNNKEL (reference sequence). The CDR3 runs 13 residues. CDR3 in amino acids: CASSDTWNQPQHF.

The chain is built from TRBV18 and TRBJ2-1. Per germline, CDR1 KGHSH and CDR2 LQKENI. CDR3 length: 16 amino acids. The CDR3 protein is CASSPEYTRIYNEQFF.

The chain couples TRBV10-3 to TRBJ2-1. Germline V gene data show CDR1 as ENHRY and CDR2 as SYGVKD. This CDR3 spans 13 amino acids. CDR3 residues: CAIWDSDYNEQFF.

The chain couples TRBV10-3 to TRBJ1-6; TCRdb lists TRBD1, though no DNA is available to test this call. The germline V gene encodes CDR1 ENHRY and CDR2 SYGVKD. The length of the CDR3 is 16 residues. The CDR3 sequence: CAISPTDSVENSPLHF.

The chain uses TRBV7-9 and TRBJ1-3; there is no DNA to check the TCRdb D call of TRBD1. CDR3 length: 16 residues. The germline V gene encodes CDR1 SEHNR and CDR2 FQNEAQ (reference sequence). This CDR3 reads CASSSAPVGRENTIYF.

The chain uses TRBV12-3 or TRBV12-4 and TRBJ2-1. The CDR3 length is 14 residues. CDR3 sequence reads: CASSYGSSYNEQFF.

The chain recombines TRBV27 with TRBJ2-1. Germline CDR1 reads MNHEY; CDR2 reads SMNVEV (reference sequence). This CDR3 is built from 13 residues. The CDR3 reads CATADRSYNEQFF.

The genes are TRBV10-3 and TRBJ1-3; no DNA is available, so the TRBD1 call from TCRdb remains unchecked. The CDR3 is 14 amino acids. The V gene's germline CDR1 is ENHRY and CDR2 SYGVKD. The CDR3 sequence: CAISEVPVGNTIYF.

V gene TRBV7-8 combines with J gene TRBJ2-7; TCRdb indicates TRBD1, and absent DNA this call remains unverified. The germline V gene encodes CDR1 SGHVS and CDR2 FQNEAQ. The CDR3 runs 14 residues. CDR3 region: CASSPDRPNYEQYF.

The chain employs TRBV7-3 and TRBJ2-2; as DNA is missing, the TRBD1 call by TCRdb cannot be tested. The CDR3 runs 15 residues. The germline CDR1 and CDR2 sequences are SGHTA and FQGTGA. CDR3 in amino acids: CASSLSGTGAGELFF.

The chain has TRBV12-3 or TRBV12-4 and TRBJ2-7; the TCRdb call, TRBD1, lacks DNA for checking. The CDR3 totals 15 residues. CDR3 protein: CASSLRTGSSYEQYF.

The chain joins TRBV4-2 to TRBJ2-3; TCRdb picks TRBD2, but there is no DNA to check that call. This CDR3 region has 16 residues. The germline V gene encodes CDR1 LGHNA and CDR2 YNFKEQ. CDR3 sequence reads: CASSPSGGGSRDTQYF.

This rearrangement joins TRBV18 to TRBJ1-2. The germline CDR1 and CDR2 sequences are KGHSH and LQKENI. CDR3 length: 14 residues. The CDR3 reads CASVEGGWSYGYTF.

The J gene is TRBJ1-6, the V gene TRBV11-3; TCRdb's D call, TRBD1, is unchecked because there is no DNA. Germline V gene sequence: CDR1 SGHNT, CDR2 YENEEA. The CDR3 extends over 15 amino acids. The chain's CDR3 is CASRYQGDYNSPLHF.

The J gene is TRBJ1-5, the V gene TRBV5-1. The CDR3 is 19 amino acids. CDR1 SGHRS and CDR2 YFSETQ come from the germline V gene. CDR3 amino acids: CASSTLGDQLVYSNQPQHF. Variable domain in full (rest from reference TRBV5-1 and TRBJ1-5): KAGVTQTPRYLIKTRGQQVTLSCSPISGHRSVSWYQQTPGQGLQFLFEYFSETQRNKGNFPGRFSGRQFSNSRSEMNVSTLELGDSALYLCASSTLGDQLVYSNQPQHFGDGTRLSIL.

The chain employs TRBV12-3 or TRBV12-4 and TRBJ1-2; no DNA is available, so the TRBD1 call from TCRdb remains unchecked. The CDR3 is made up of 16 amino acids. CDR3: CASSPLRGTINYGYTF.

The chain has TRBV2 and TRBJ2-3; TCRdb picks TRBD2, but there is no DNA to check that call. The CDR3 length is 13 residues. Germline CDR1 SNHLY, CDR2 FYNNEI. This CDR3 reads CASSSEASDTQYF.

The rearrangement uses TRBV6-4 and TRBJ2-1. Germline-derived CDR1 and CDR2 are MRHNA and SNTAGT. The CDR3 has 13 amino acids. The CDR3: CASSDGVANEQFF.

V usage is TRBV7-9 and J usage is TRBJ1-6; as DNA is missing, the TRBD1 call by TCRdb cannot be tested. Germline V CDR1 and CDR2: SEHNR, FQNEAQ (reference sequence). This CDR3 comprises 17 residues. This CDR3 is CASSLVGAGRYNSPLHF.

V is TRBV5-1 and J is TRBJ2-1. The CDR3 length is 15 residues. Germline CDR1 and CDR2: SGHRS and YFSETQ. CDR3 loop: CASSPVGNPNNEQFF.

The gene calls are TRBV24-1 and TRBJ2-1; without DNA, the TCRdb call of TRBD2 cannot be checked. This CDR3 has 14 residues. Germline loops: CDR1 KGHDR, CDR2 SFDVKD. The CDR3 region is CATSEASGHNEQFF.

The chain uses TRBV27 and TRBJ2-1; the D call from TCRdb, TRBD1, cannot be confirmed without DNA. CDR3 length: 14 amino acids. Germline values: CDR1 MNHEY, CDR2 SMNVEV (reference sequence). The chain's CDR3 is CASSLGTGVNEQFF.

This sequence joins TRBV4-1 and TRBJ2-7. CDR1 and CDR2 (germline): MGHRA, YSYEKL. The CDR3 totals 15 residues. This chain's CDR3 is CASSQHDGNSYEQYF.

This chain links TRBV11-2 with TRBJ2-1. CDR1 SGHAT and CDR2 FQNNGV come from the germline V gene. The CDR3 length is 16 residues. CDR3 amino acids: CASSLESGATYNEQFF.